This T cell receptor beta chain is from a study of T cells after yellow fever vaccination. Study overall: Some fractions had low cell numbers, and these were prepared with SMART-Seq v4 Ultra Low Input. Notes on the study in general: Within FACS-sorted repertoires, abundant clonotypes contaminating from the bulk population could be present. A small proportion of clonotypes was detected in both the CD4 and CD8 compartments. Once the booster was given, most primary-vaccination clones reappeared, at about 97% for CD4 and 85% to 90% for CD8.

The sample holds many counts of this clonotype. The antigen is not known. TCRdb reprocessed the 5' RACE reads with MiXCR, giving one entry per CDR3 protein. The table has about 74,000 distinct CDR3 sequences, roughly 6.9% seen once. V was shortened by 3 bases and J by 0 bases, with 13 bases between the two germline ends. The CDR3 spans 16 residues. The V gene's germline CDR1 is SGHTA and CDR2 FQGTGA. This chain joins TRBV7-3 and TRBJ2-3; perhaps TRBD1 as D (6 bases). The sample here was CD8+ T cells sorted from PBMCs, taken roughly 5 days after the first yellow fever vaccination. The clonotype was recovered from a man younger than 35 who received the YFV17D yellow fever vaccine. The CDR3: CASSLGRGVSTDTQYF. CDR3 coding DNA: TGTGCCAGCAGCTTGGGCAGGGGCGTTAGCACAGATACGCAGTATTTT.